The 5 T cell receptor beta chains below come from one sample, sequenced in a study of beta chain features in type 1 diabetes. General observations from the study: Shortening that was moderate but significant affected the TCRB CDR3s of Type 1 diabetes patients in all four CD4+ subsets.

Of the isolated RNA, all was reverse transcribed, and so the sequenced material was expressed TCRB transcripts. Sequencing was performed with immunoSEQ multiplex PCR; in TCRdb, only in-frame clones are kept and a portion is missing. The sample holds 400,000 or so clones, over 9.5% seen once. No cognate antigen is known for these TCRs. Sequencing used naive CD4+ T cells from blood. The receptors originated from a young woman with type 1 diabetes.

This clone has just a few counts. The chain is built from TRBV6-4 and TRBJ2-1; a weak D match, TRBD2 (6 bases). CDR1 is MRHNA, CDR2 SNTAGT, per germline. The length of the CDR3 is 15 residues. V lost 5 bases and J lost 2, with 13 bases in between. The CDR3 is CASSPSADTYNEQFF. CDR3 bases: TGTGCCAGCAGTCCTAGCGCGGATACCTACAATGAGCAGTTCTTC.

DNA for the CDR3: TGTGCCTGGAGTAGTCTGAGGGGCTACACCTTC. Translation gives CAWSSLRGYTF. The V gene is TRBV30, the J gene TRBJ1-2; D is ambiguous. V gave up 2 bases and J gave up 8 bases, with 9 bases separating them. Germline CDR1 GTSNPN, CDR2 SVGIG (reference sequence). The CDR3 has 11 residues.

This clone has more than one count but fewer than ten. J is TRBJ1-4 and V is TRBV9, with 10 bases aligning to TRBD1. CDR1 is SGDLS, CDR2 YYNGEE, per germline. With 3 bases clipped from V and 7 bases from J, the junction kept 3 bases outside the gene matches. The CDR3 loop spans 14 amino acids. CDR3 residues: CASSARDRGEKLFF. Written as DNA, the CDR3 is TGTGCCAGCAGCGCCCGGGACAGGGGTGAAAAACTGTTTTTT.

This clone was observed a handful of times. The chain couples TRBV5-1 to TRBJ1-2; D possibly corresponds to TRBD1 (5 bases). The CDR3 totals 13 residues. Trimming removed 4 bases at V and 6 bases at J, with 13 bases between. Germline V gene lookup returns CDR1 SGHRS and CDR2 YFSETQ. CDR3 in DNA: TGCGCCAGCAGCCCTAAGGACAACCATGGCTACACCTTC. Protein: CASSPKDNHGYTF.

This clone was recorded a few times. This chain joins TRBV28 and TRBJ2-7; 9 nucleotides align to TRBD2. Trimming took 2 bases from V and 8 from J; bases not matched to a gene: 7. The length of the CDR3 is 14 residues. Germline assignment: CDR1 MDHEN and CDR2 SYDVKM. The CDR3, as DNA: TGTGCCAGCAGTTTACGCCTAGCGGGGAGTAAGCAGTACTTC. Translating gives CASSLRLAGSKQYF. Together with reference TRBV28 and TRBJ2-7, the CDR3 gives the full variable domain: DVKVTQSSRYLVKRTGEKVFLECVQDMDHENMFWYRQDPGLGLRLIYFSYDVKMKEKGDIPEGYSVSREKKERFSLILESASTNQTSMYLCASSLRLAGSKQYFGPGTRLTVT.